These T cell receptor beta chains were read from a single sample in a study of T cell repertoires in cytomegalovirus infection. TCRdb itself ran the reads through MiXCR, one entry per CDR3 protein. The table includes around 260,000 distinct CDR3 sequences, about 23% detected once. Source material: PBMCs. The receptors shown here come from a human donor in good health (CMV status not recorded). Some clones in this sample may be carry-over from other donors' samples. Both conserved end residues are trimmed from each CDR3. Fields, in order: V gene, J gene, clone size, CDR3 protein. Clone size, where shown, is once, few, many, or a class for clones that have expanded.

V: TRBV7-8
J: TRBJ1-3
size: few
CDR3: ASSVRDRSSSGNTIY

V: TRBV11-2
J: TRBJ1-5
size: many
CDR3: ASSMTGGKGQPQH

V: TRBV29-1
J: TRBJ2-4
size: -
CDR3: SVEDRRGEGNIQY

V: TRBV20-1
J: TRBJ2-1
size: few
CDR3: SASGSLQGTNEQF

V: TRBV7-2
J: TRBJ2-5
size: many
CDR3: ASSRQGRDVGRAVETQY

V: TRBV7-2
J: TRBJ2-1
size: -
CDR3: ASSLEPWGLASSYNEQF

V: TRBV2
J: TRBJ2-2
size: -
CDR3: ASRLTWLDTGELF

V: TRBV11-2
J: TRBJ2-3
size: many
CDR3: ASSLFSAELTDTQY

V: TRBV28
J: TRBJ1-3
size: few
CDR3: ASSQRNTIY

V: TRBV28
J: TRBJ1-4
size: few
CDR3: ASSLIRDRAEKLF

V: TRBV7-2
J: TRBJ2-1
size: few
CDR3: ASSPSPTGGNEQF

V: TRBV11-2
J: TRBJ2-1
size: few
CDR3: ASSTLGQSYNEQF

V: TRBV20-1
J: TRBJ2-7
size: few
CDR3: SAISGRNSYEQY

V: TRBV11-2
J: TRBJ2-2
size: many
CDR3: ASSLVTGTGELF

V: TRBV14
J: TRBJ2-5
size: few
CDR3: ASSQLLAVSSDAQY

V: TRBV20-1
J: TRBJ1-6
size: -
CDR3: SARGTGGSPLH

V: TRBV12-3/TRBV12-4
J: TRBJ1-5
size: many
CDR3: ASSRPGTEDYQPQH

V: TRBV4-2
J: TRBJ2-1
size: -
CDR3: ASSHKGLAGGTDEQF

V: TRBV10-3
J: TRBJ1-1
size: few
CDR3: AISDPGPNTEAF

V: TRBV7-2
J: TRBJ1-3
size: -
CDR3: ASSLNLGGNTIY

V: TRBV28
J: TRBJ2-7
size: -
CDR3: ASELTRTGGSRY

V: TRBV11-2
J: TRBJ2-7
size: few
CDR3: ASSPGLAGVEQY

V: TRBV7-4
J: TRBJ2-1
size: -
CDR3: ASSLDPGRQF

V: TRBV6-5
J: TRBJ2-3
size: -
CDR3: ASRGGRSTDTQY

V: TRBV6-1
J: TRBJ2-5
size: many
CDR3: ASRASGQETQY

V: TRBV12-3/TRBV12-4
J: TRBJ2-3
size: -
CDR3: ASSFLAGGPDTQY

V: TRBV7-9
J: TRBJ2-2
size: few
CDR3: ASSKQGYPGELF

V: TRBV15
J: TRBJ1-2
size: -
CDR3: ATSRDGQGGFGYT

V: TRBV4-3
J: TRBJ1-1
size: few
CDR3: ASSQGSLTTEAF

V: TRBV6-5
J: TRBJ2-7
size: -
CDR3: ASRRDTASYEQY

V: TRBV20-1
J: TRBJ2-3
size: many
CDR3: SASGGTDTQY

V: TRBV11-2
J: TRBJ2-3
size: few
CDR3: ASSLTARSPDTQY